The 26 T cell receptor beta chains reported below all come from one sample, sequenced in a study of blood T cell repertoires in COVID-19. TCRdb keeps only in-frame clones here, not all; method: immunoSEQ multiplex PCR. The sample records hundreds of thousands of clones, about 87% being singletons. The specimen was peripheral blood. The receptors originated from a middle-aged woman who had recovered from COVID-19.

The CDR3 DNA follows: TGCGCCAGCAGCTTGGAAGGGCGGGTGAACACTGAAGCTTTCTTT. As protein: CASSLEGRVNTEAFF. The chain joins TRBV5-1 to TRBJ1-1; no definite D call. The ends were cut back, 0 bases at V and 0 bases at J, with 9 bases in the middle. This CDR3 region has 15 residues. From germline, CDR1 is SGHRS and CDR2 YFSETQ.

This chain uses TRBV5-1 with TRBJ1-4; a possible D gene is TRBD1 (5 bases). CDR1 and CDR2 (germline): SGHRS, YFSETQ. V was trimmed by 0 bases and J by 2 bases, leaving 8 bases between them. The CDR3 runs to 15 residues. This CDR3 is CASSLEAGTNEKLFF. CDR3 nucleotide sequence: TGCGCCAGCAGCTTGGAGGCAGGGACTAATGAAAAACTGTTTTTT.

The CDR3: CASRGAYNEQFF. CDR3 nucleotides: TGTGCCAGCCGCGGGGCCTACAATGAGCAGTTCTTC. V gene TRBV5-6 combines with J gene TRBJ2-1; the D gene is possibly TRBD2 (6 bases). Germline lookup yields CDR1 SGHDT and CDR2 YYEEEE. Trimming took 7 bases from V and 2 from J, leaving 7 bases between them. The CDR3 spans 12 residues. The complete variable domain, with remaining parts taken from reference TRBV5-6 and TRBJ2-1, reads DAGVTQSPTHLIKTRGQQVTLRCSPKSGHDTVSWYQQALGQGPQFIFQYYEEEERQRGNFPDRFSGHQFPNYSSELNVNALLLGDSALYLCASRGAYNEQFFGPGTRLTVL.

This rearrangement joins TRBV7-8 to TRBJ2-1; D perhaps matches TRBD2 (5 bases). The CDR3 covers 12 residues. Trimming removed 5 bases from V and 14 bases from J, with 16 bases in between. Per germline, CDR1 SGHVS and CDR2 FQNEAQ. CDR3 residues: CASSRSVPEEFF. CDR3 in DNA: TGTGCCAGCAGCCGTAGCGTTCCCGAGGAGTTCTTC. Full variable domain (rest looked up from reference TRBV7-8 and TRBJ2-1): GAGVSQSPRYKVAKRGQDVALRCDPISGHVSLFWYQQALGQGPEFLTYFQNEAQLDKSGLPSDRFFAERPEGSVSTLKIQRTQQEDSAVYLCASSRSVPEEFFGPGTRLTVL.

The chain combines TRBV3-1 (or the pseudogene TRBV3-2) with TRBJ2-7, with 7 bases that match TRBD2. Germline-derived CDR1 and CDR2 are LGHDT and YNNKEL (reference sequence). V was clipped by 4 bases and J by 3 bases; unmatched bases: 6. The CDR3 extends over 14 amino acids. This chain's CDR3 is CASSLFREDYEQYF. The CDR3 DNA is TGTGCCAGCAGCCTCTTCCGGGAGGACTACGAGCAGTACTTC.

This sequence joins TRBV5-1 and TRBJ2-7, with D unresolved. Germline assignment: CDR1 SGHRS and CDR2 YFSETQ. The germline V and J ends were trimmed by 1 base and 5 bases, with 13 bases remaining between them. The CDR3 consists of 14 residues. Here the CDR3 reads CASSLILPMDEQYF. The CDR3 bases are TGCGCCAGCAGCTTGATACTGCCCATGGACGAGCAGTACTTC.

The V gene is TRBV5-4, the J gene TRBJ1-1; 9 bases are shared with TRBD1. The ends lost 2 bases at V and 0 bases at J; junction bases unmatched: 2. CDR1 and CDR2 (germline): SGHNT, YYREEE (reference sequence). The CDR3 is made up of 15 amino acids. CDR3: CASSLGQGLNTEAFF. The CDR3, as DNA: TGTGCCAGCAGCTTAGGACAGGGGTTGAACACTGAAGCTTTCTTT.

The chain couples TRBV2 to TRBJ1-5; 8 bases line up with TRBD1. CDR1 is SNHLY and CDR2 is FYNNEI in the germline V gene. CDR3 size: 14 residues. Germline trimming cut 6 bases from V and 3 bases from J; bases unmatched to any gene: 4. The chain's CDR3 is CASRSDRDNQPQHF. The CDR3 nucleotides read TGTGCCAGCAGGTCGGACAGGGACAATCAGCCCCAGCATTTT. The whole variable domain, remainder taken from reference TRBV2 and TRBJ1-5, is EPEVTQTPSHQVTQMGQEVILRCVPISNHLYFYWYRQILGQKVEFLVSFYNNEISEKSEIFDDQFSVERPDGSNFTLKIRSTKLEDSAMYFCASRSDRDNQPQHFGDGTRLSIL.

This clone was seen only once. This chain links TRBV6-5 with TRBJ1-3; the D is unclear. Germline V gives CDR1 MNHEY, CDR2 SVGAGI. The CDR3 runs to 14 residues. V was shortened by 7 bases and J by 0 bases, with 10 bases between the two germline ends. CDR3 nucleotides: TGTGCCAGCACTCTAGGGAGCTCTGGAAACACCATATATTTT. Translated: CASTLGSSGNTIYF.

V usage is TRBV9 and J usage is TRBJ2-7; 8 bases match TRBD2. V lost 0 bases, J lost 6 bases, and 5 bases stayed unmatched. The germline gives CDR1 SGDLS, CDR2 YYNGEE. The CDR3 contains 14 residues. CDR3: CASSVAGGPGEQYF. The CDR3 DNA reads as TGTGCCAGCAGCGTAGCGGGGGGGCCCGGCGAGCAGTACTTC.

The gene calls are TRBV3-1 (or the pseudogene TRBV3-2) and TRBJ1-6, with TRBD1 identical over 8 bases. From germline, CDR1 is LGHDT and CDR2 YNNKEL (reference sequence). After removal of 1 base from V and 6 bases from J, the junction contained 8 bases not matched to a gene. CDR3 length equals 17 residues. This chain's CDR3 is CASSQVLMGQVNSPLHF. CDR3 DNA: TGTGCCAGCAGCCAAGTTTTAATGGGACAGGTTAATTCACCCCTCCACTTT.

The J gene is TRBJ1-5, the V gene TRBV27; D gene uncertain. Germline V gene data show CDR1 as MNHEY and CDR2 as SMNVEV (reference sequence). Trimming shortened V by 6 bases and J by 7 bases, and 13 bases separated the two germline ends. The CDR3 spans 13 residues. The CDR3 nucleotides are TGTGCCAGCAGCCAACATTCTGGCCAGCCCCAGCATTTT. Residues: CASSQHSGQPQHF.

The chain couples TRBV19 to TRBJ1-2; 10 bases are a match to TRBD1. Trimming removed 6 bases from V and 4 bases from J; junction bases left unmatched: 11. CDR3 size: 16 residues. Germline loops: CDR1 LNHDA, CDR2 SQIVND (reference sequence). The CDR3 sequence is CASSSSGTGVVYGYTF. As DNA, the CDR3 is TGTGCCAGTAGCAGTTCCGGGACAGGGGTGGTCTATGGCTACACCTTC.

The V gene is TRBV5-6, the J gene TRBJ1-1; D gene uncertain. This CDR3 is 12 amino acids long. CDR1 and CDR2 from the germline V gene are SGHDT and YYEEEE. V was clipped by 4 bases and J by 3 bases, with 7 bases between them. The CDR3 loop reads CASSRRDTEAFF. CDR3 DNA: TGTGCCAGCAGCCGGAGGGACACTGAAGCTTTCTTT.

The chain is built from TRBV7-2 and TRBJ2-5; D not resolved. The CDR3 is 12 residues long. Trimming pared 5 bases from V and 5 bases from J, leaving 9 bases between. From germline, CDR1 is SGHTA and CDR2 FQGNSA. Here the CDR3 reads CASSRVVETQYF. CDR3 nucleotide sequence: TGTGCCAGCAGCCGGGTCGTGGAGACCCAGTACTTC.

V and J are TRBV10-3 and TRBJ1-2, with 9 bases lining up with TRBD1. The CDR3 has 13 residues. Looked up from germline, CDR1 is ENHRY and CDR2 is SYGVKD. Unmatched junction bases numbered 5, after V lost 4 bases and J lost 8 bases. The CDR3 sequence: CAISGTGEWGYTF. The CDR3 bases are TGTGCCATCAGTGGGACAGGGGAATGGGGCTACACCTTC.

The chain couples TRBV3-1 (or the pseudogene TRBV3-2) to TRBJ2-7; the D is unclear. Germline V CDR1 and CDR2: LGHDT, YNNKEL (reference sequence). The V end was cut by 7 bases, the J end by 0 bases, with 13 bases between. This CDR3 has 14 residues. DNA for the CDR3: TGTGCCAGCACCCCCGGAGCCGACTCCTACGAGCAGTACTTC. It is translated as CASTPGADSYEQYF.

This clone has ten or more counts. CDR3: CASILGTSNQPQHF. As DNA, the CDR3 is TGTGCCAGCATCCTGGGGACAAGCAATCAGCCCCAGCATTTT. The chain employs TRBV6-5 and TRBJ1-5, with a possible D match to TRBD1 (6 bases). Trimming cost V 7 bases and J 1 base, with 11 bases left between them. CDR1 and CDR2 (germline): MNHEY, SVGAGI. The CDR3 has 14 amino acids.

CDR3 sequence (DNA): TGTGCCAGCAGTCTCGTGTCGGATACGCAGTATTTT. Amino acids: CASSLVSDTQYF. The V call is TRBV11-2, the J call TRBJ2-3; no clear D gene. Germline V gives CDR1 SGHAT, CDR2 FQNNGV. The CDR3 covers 12 residues. V was trimmed by 6 bases and J by 6 bases, leaving 10 bases between them.

This clone came up once. The chain employs TRBV6-1 and TRBJ2-3; TRBD1 matches at 7 bases. V shed 4 bases and J 0 bases; nucleotides not matched to a gene: 13. CDR1 is MNHNS and CDR2 is SASEGT in the germline V gene. The length of the CDR3 is 18 residues. The CDR3 nucleotides are TGTGCCAGCAGTGCCTATCTTGGGACAGTCACTAGCACAGATACGCAGTATTTT. Protein product: CASSAYLGTVTSTDTQYF.

V is TRBV6-4 and J is TRBJ2-3; possibly TRBD2 for D (6 bases). The CDR3 has 15 residues. CDR1 is MRHNA and CDR2 is SNTAGT in the germline V gene. Trimming shortened V by 3 bases and J by 4 bases, and 14 bases separated the two germline ends. CDR3 sequence (DNA): TGTGCCAGCAGTGAGAGGCGGGGATTTTCAGATACGCAGTATTTT. This sequence encodes CASSERRGFSDTQYF.

The chain links TRBV19 to TRBJ1-5; 8 bases line up with TRBD1. Per the germline V gene, CDR1 is LNHDA and CDR2 is SQIVND (reference sequence). V lost 6 bases to trimming and J lost 3 bases; unmatched junction nucleotides: 13. The CDR3 has 17 residues. The CDR3 loop is CASSGDRSGLDNQPQHF. CDR3 DNA sequence: TGTGCCAGTAGCGGGGACAGGTCGGGGTTGGACAATCAGCCCCAGCATTTT.

The chain recombines TRBV14 with TRBJ2-2; D may be TRBD2 (6 bases). CDR1 and CDR2 (germline): SGHDN, FVKESK. The CDR3 spans 16 residues. Trimming removed 5 bases at V and 2 bases at J, with 15 bases between. The CDR3 reads CASSSPAGYNTGELFF. CDR3 nucleotide sequence: TGTGCCAGCAGCTCCCCCGCGGGGTACAACACCGGGGAGCTGTTTTTT.

The chain recombines TRBV27 with TRBJ2-7; 9 nucleotides agree with TRBD1. Germline loops: CDR1 MNHEY, CDR2 SMNVEV (reference sequence). J lost 3 bases, V lost 0 bases, and 9 bases had no gene match. The CDR3 has 17 amino acids. The CDR3 nucleotides are TGTGCCAGCAGTTTATCGGGGATAGGACAGGGGTTCTACGAGCAGTACTTC. Translating gives CASSLSGIGQGFYEQYF.

The rearrangement links TRBV25-1 to TRBJ1-2, with 7 bases aligning to TRBD1. In germline, CDR1 is MGHDK, CDR2 SYGVNS. This CDR3 is 14 amino acids long. V dropped 4 bases and J dropped 2; count of bases not matched to a gene: 4. The CDR3 region has the DNA TGTGCCAGCAGTGGCTCGACAGGGAACTATGGCTACACCTTC. It translates to CASSGSTGNYGYTF.

The V and J genes are TRBV19 and TRBJ2-2; 7 bases are shared with TRBD1. CDR1 LNHDA and CDR2 SQIVND come from the germline V gene (reference sequence). This CDR3 spans 14 amino acids. V was clipped by 7 bases and J by 1 base; unmatched bases: 3. Here the CDR3 reads CASIQGMNTGELFF. The CDR3 region has the DNA TGTGCCAGTATACAGGGGATGAACACCGGGGAGCTGTTTTTT.